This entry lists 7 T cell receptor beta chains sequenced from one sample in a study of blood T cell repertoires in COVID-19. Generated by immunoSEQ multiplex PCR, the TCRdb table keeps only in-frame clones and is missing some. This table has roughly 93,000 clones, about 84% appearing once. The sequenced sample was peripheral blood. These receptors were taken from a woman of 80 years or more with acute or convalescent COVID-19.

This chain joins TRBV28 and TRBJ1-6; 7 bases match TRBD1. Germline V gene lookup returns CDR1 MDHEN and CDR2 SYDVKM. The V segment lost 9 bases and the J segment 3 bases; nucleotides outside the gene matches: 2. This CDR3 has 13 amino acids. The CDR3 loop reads CASHRGYNSPLHF. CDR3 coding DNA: TGTGCCAGTCACAGGGGCTATAATTCACCCCTCCACTTT.

The chain's CDR3 is CASSPPSGGPTGELFF. In DNA, the CDR3 is TGTGCCAGCAGTCCCCCTAGCGGGGGGCCCACCGGGGAGCTGTTTTTT. The chain couples TRBV6-2 or TRBV6-3 to TRBJ2-2; TRBD2 agrees at 11 bases. V dropped 5 bases and J dropped 4; count of bases not matched to a gene: 6. Germline V gene data show CDR1 as MNHEY and CDR2 as SVGEGT. This CDR3 region has 16 residues.

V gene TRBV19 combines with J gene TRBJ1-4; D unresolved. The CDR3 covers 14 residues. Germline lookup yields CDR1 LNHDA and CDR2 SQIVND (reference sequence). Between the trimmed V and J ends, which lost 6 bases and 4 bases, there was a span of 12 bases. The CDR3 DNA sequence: TGTGCCAGTAGCCCTTGGAACAGTAATGAAAAACTGTTTTTT. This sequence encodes CASSPWNSNEKLFF.

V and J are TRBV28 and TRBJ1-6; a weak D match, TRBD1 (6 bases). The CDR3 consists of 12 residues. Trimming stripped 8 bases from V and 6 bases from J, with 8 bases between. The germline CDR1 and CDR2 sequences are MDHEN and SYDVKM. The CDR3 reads CASAGANSPLHF. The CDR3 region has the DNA TGTGCCAGCGCAGGGGCTAATTCACCCCTCCACTTT. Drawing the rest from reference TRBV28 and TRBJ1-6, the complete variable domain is DVKVTQSSRYLVKRTGEKVFLECVQDMDHENMFWYRQDPGLGLRLIYFSYDVKMKEKGDIPEGYSVSREKKERFSLILESASTNQTSMYLCASAGANSPLHFGNGTRLTVT.

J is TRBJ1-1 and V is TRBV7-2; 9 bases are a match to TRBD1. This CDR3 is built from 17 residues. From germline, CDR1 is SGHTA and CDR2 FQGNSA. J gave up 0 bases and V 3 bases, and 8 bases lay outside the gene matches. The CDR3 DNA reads TGTGCCAGCAGCTTCTCCTACAGGGGGCGGATGAACACTGAAGCTTTCTTT. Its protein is CASSFSYRGRMNTEAFF.

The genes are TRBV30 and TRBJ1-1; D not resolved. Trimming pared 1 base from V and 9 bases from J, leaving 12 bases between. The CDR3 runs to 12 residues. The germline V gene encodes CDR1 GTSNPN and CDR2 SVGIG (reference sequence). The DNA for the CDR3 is TGTGCCTGGAGTGACACCGGGAACCAAGCTTTCTTT. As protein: CAWSDTGNQAFF. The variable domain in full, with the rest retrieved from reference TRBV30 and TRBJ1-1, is SQTIHQWPATLVQPVGSPLSLECTVEGTSNPNLYWYRQAAGRGLQLLFYSVGIGQISSEVPQNLSASRPQDRQFILSSKKLLLSDSGFYLCAWSDTGNQAFFGQGTRLTVV.

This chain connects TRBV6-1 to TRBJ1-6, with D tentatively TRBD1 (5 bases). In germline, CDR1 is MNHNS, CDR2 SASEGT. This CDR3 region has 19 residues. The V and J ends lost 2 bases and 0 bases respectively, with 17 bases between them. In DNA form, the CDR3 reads TGTGCCAGCAGTGAATTTGGGGGGGGGTTGAGCTCCTATAATTCACCCCTCCACTTT. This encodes CASSEFGGGLSSYNSPLHF.